The clone carrying this T cell receptor (beta chain) was seen repeatedly, ten times or more. Using unique molecular identifiers, the investigators prepared the TCRbeta library. TCRdb reanalysed the PCR reads using MiXCR and keeps one entry per CDR3 protein. Among more than 550,000 distinct CDR3 sequences listed, approximately 10% were seen once. This sample stems from a study of T-cell reconstitution after alpha-beta-depleted transplantation in children. The CDR3 has 17 residues. The germline V and J ends were trimmed by 0 bases and 0 bases, with 13 bases remaining between them. Germline CDR1 is LGHNA and CDR2 is YNFKEQ.

The gene calls are TRBV4-2 and TRBJ2-3, with D possibly being TRBD2 (6 bases). Specimen: PBMCs from the stem cell graft donor, collected from the stem cell graft. The TCR sequence derives from a human donor who donated a stem cell graft to a child with acute myeloid leukemia. CDR3 sequence reads: CASSQDKASESTDTQYF. The CDR3 bases are TGTGCCAGCAGCCAAGACAAAGCTAGCGAGAGCACAGATACGCAGTATTTT.